The 21 T cell receptor beta chains below come from one sample, sequenced in a study of T cells after yellow fever vaccination. Using its own MiXCR run on the 5' RACE reads, TCRdb lists one record per CDR3 protein. The data hold nearly 550,000 distinct CDR3 sequences, with over 15% observed a single time. The sample consisted of PBMCs, taken 15 days after the yellow fever booster vaccination. These receptors came from a man aged 25-45 years who received the YFV17D yellow fever vaccine.

The genes are TRBV10-3 and TRBJ2-4; D assignment may be TRBD1 or TRBD2 (5 bases each). This CDR3 comprises 16 residues. V was cut by 3 bases and J by 7 bases, with 19 bases left in between. Germline CDR1 and CDR2: ENHRY and SYGVKD. CDR3: CAISDPPVGTINIQYF. In DNA, the CDR3 is TGTGCCATCAGTGACCCGCCGGTAGGGACGATCAACATTCAGTACTTC.

The table lists this clonotype with a few counts. The chain links TRBV6-1 to TRBJ2-2; the D gene is possibly TRBD2 (5 bases). Trimming took off 8 bases at V and 1 base at J, with 8 bases between the two ends. The CDR3 totals 13 residues. The germline gives CDR1 MNHNS, CDR2 SASEGT. CDR3 nucleotides: TGTGCCAGCCTTCGGGAGAACACCGGGGAGCTGTTTTTT. This gives the protein CASLRENTGELFF.

CDR3 in DNA: TGTGCCAGCAGCTTAGTCCAGATCTTAGCCAAAAACATTCAGTACTTC. Translating it yields CASSLVQILAKNIQYF. This chain uses TRBV7-2 with TRBJ2-4; D remains unclear. The germline gives CDR1 SGHTA, CDR2 FQGNSA. V shed 1 base and J shed 0 bases, with 10 bases lying between them. The length of the CDR3 is 16 residues.

This clonotype was recorded a few times. The chain recombines TRBV30 with TRBJ1-5, with D possibly TRBD1 on 5 matching bases. The germline V gene has CDR1 GTSNPN and CDR2 SVGIG (reference sequence). The CDR3 is made up of 15 amino acids. V was clipped by 2 bases and J by 7 bases, with 18 bases between them. CDR3 amino acids: CAWSPRGGAGQPQHF. In nucleotides, the CDR3 is TGTGCCTGGAGTCCCCGGGGAGGGGCCGGGCAGCCCCAGCATTTT.

The J gene is TRBJ2-7, the V gene TRBV12-3 or TRBV12-4; TRBD1 aligns across 7 bases. Trimming at V came to 5 bases and at J to 2 bases, leaving 9 bases not matched to a gene. There are 15 residues in the CDR3. The CDR3, as DNA: TGTGCCAGCAGTCTGACGCTGGGACAGACCTACGAGCAGTACTTC. It codes for CASSLTLGQTYEQYF.

The chain recombines TRBV12-3 or TRBV12-4 with TRBJ2-2, with TRBD1 identical over 12 bases. J gave up 3 bases and V 5 bases, and 4 bases lay outside the gene matches. The CDR3 totals 16 residues. DNA of the CDR3: TGTGCCAGCAGTCCCGGGACAGGGGGCGACACCGGGGAGCTGTTTTTT. Translating it yields CASSPGTGGDTGELFF.

The rearrangement joins TRBV7-8 to TRBJ2-1; D is unresolved. The germline V and J ends were trimmed by 5 bases and 10 bases, with 15 bases remaining between them. Germline V gives CDR1 SGHVS, CDR2 FQNEAQ. The CDR3 extends over 13 amino acids. The CDR3, as DNA: TGTGCCAGCAGCCTAAGACTTGATAGGGAGCAGTTCTTC. This gives the protein CASSLRLDREQFF.

The genes are TRBV7-9 and TRBJ2-3, with D possibly TRBD2 on 6 matching bases. The CDR3 runs to 17 residues. Germline CDR1 is SEHNR and CDR2 is FQNEAQ (reference sequence). The V and J ends lost 5 bases and 2 bases respectively, with 20 bases between them. Here the CDR3 reads CASSADSGPAPTDTQYF. The CDR3 DNA is TGTGCCAGCAGCGCAGATAGCGGCCCGGCCCCCACAGATACGCAGTATTTT.

This clonotype was counted only a few times. This chain uses TRBV11-2 with TRBJ2-7, with 9 bases that match TRBD1. The V gene's germline CDR1 is SGHAT and CDR2 FQNNGV. The CDR3 length is 15 residues. V shed 4 bases and J 1 base; nucleotides not matched to a gene: 5. CDR3 loop: CASSSGTGRSYEQYF. CDR3 nucleotides: TGTGCCAGCAGCTCCGGGACAGGGAGGTCCTACGAGCAGTACTTC.

This clonotype was found a few times. The rearrangement uses TRBV20-1 and TRBJ2-1; D possibly corresponds to TRBD1 (5 bases). Per germline, CDR1 DFQATT and CDR2 SNEGSKA (reference sequence). V lost 0 bases, J lost 1 base, and 16 bases lay in between. The CDR3 loop spans 17 amino acids. CDR3 in amino acids: CSARDSGAAKSYNEQFF. The CDR3, as DNA: TGCAGTGCTAGAGATAGTGGGGCCGCTAAGTCCTACAATGAGCAGTTCTTC.

The CDR3 region is CASSLTGDGGYTF. Written as DNA, the CDR3 is TGTGCCAGCAGTTTAACAGGGGATGGTGGCTACACCTTC. V and J are TRBV12-3 or TRBV12-4 and TRBJ1-2, with 7 nucleotides matching TRBD1. With 2 bases clipped from V and 7 bases from J, the junction kept 4 bases outside the gene matches. The CDR3 contains 13 residues.

The CDR3 is CATSRDGAAGEQYF. The DNA of the CDR3 is TGTGCCACCAGCAGAGATGGAGCAGCAGGCGAGCAGTACTTC. The V gene is TRBV15, the J gene TRBJ2-7; D unclear. The CDR3 sequence is 14 residues long. The V end lost 0 bases, the J end lost 6 bases, and 12 bases lay between the germline ends. CDR1 LNHNV and CDR2 YYDKDF come from the germline V gene (reference sequence).

This clonotype was seen a few times. Written as DNA, the CDR3 is TGCAGTGCTAGGATAAAAACCACCTACGAGCAGTACTTC. This gives the protein CSARIKTTYEQYF. The V gene is TRBV20-1, the J gene TRBJ2-7; no clear D. CDR3 length: 13 amino acids. Germline V gene sequence: CDR1 DFQATT, CDR2 SNEGSKA (reference sequence). With 3 bases removed from V and 2 bases from J, the gap between germline ends came to 11 bases.

The rearrangement joins TRBV5-1 to TRBJ2-5; the D gene could be TRBD1 or TRBD2 (6 bases each). Trimming shortened V by 0 bases and J by 4 bases, and 10 bases separated the two germline ends. Germline-derived CDR1 and CDR2 are SGHRS and YFSETQ. This CDR3 is 14 amino acids long. DNA for the CDR3: TGCGCCAGCAGCTTGGAAGGGGGGCGAGAGACCCAGTACTTC. It specifies CASSLEGGRETQYF.

This clonotype turned up a few times. J is TRBJ2-7 and V is TRBV7-6; TRBD2 aligns across 8 bases. Germline assignment: CDR1 SGHVS and CDR2 FNYEAQ. V lost 0 bases, J lost 3 bases, and 7 bases stayed unmatched. This CDR3 spans 16 amino acids. CDR3 sequence (DNA): TGTGCCAGCAGCTTAGCGCGGGGTGGGACTAGCTACGAGCAGTACTTC. It translates to CASSLARGGTSYEQYF.

This sequence joins TRBV12-3 or TRBV12-4 and TRBJ1-1, with D hard to call. The CDR3 consists of 14 residues. V lost 5 bases and J 4 bases, leaving 14 bases between the germline ends. CDR3 nucleotide sequence: TGTGCCAGCAGTCCCGCTGTGGGGAGCACTGAAGCTTTCTTT. The encoded protein is CASSPAVGSTEAFF.

The genes are TRBV20-1 and TRBJ2-7; D might be TRBD2 (5 bases). This CDR3 is 11 amino acids long. With 6 bases removed from V and 2 bases from J, the gap between germline ends came to 8 bases. CDR1 and CDR2 (germline): DFQATT, SNEGSKA (reference sequence). CDR3 DNA sequence: TGCAGTGCGCAACTAGCCTACGAGCAGTACTTC. It encodes CSAQLAYEQYF.

The chain employs TRBV7-9 and TRBJ2-2, with TRBD1 as a possible D gene (6 bases). V lost 6 bases and J 2 bases, leaving 16 bases between the germline ends. The length of the CDR3 is 16 residues. Germline CDR1 reads SEHNR; CDR2 reads FQNEAQ (reference sequence). CDR3 protein: CASSRRTAENTGELFF. In nucleotides, the CDR3 is TGTGCCAGCAGTCGTAGGACAGCCGAAAACACCGGGGAGCTGTTTTTT. Using reference TRBV7-9 and TRBJ2-2 for the parts outside the CDR3, the full variable domain is DTGVSQNPRHKITKRGQNVTFRCDPISEHNRLYWYRQTLGQGPEFLTYFQNEAQLEKSRLLSDRFSAERPKGSFSTLEIQRTEQGDSAMYLCASSRRTAENTGELFFGEGSRLTVL.

This clonotype was detected ten times or more. The chain has TRBV25-1 and TRBJ2-7; D unresolved. The CDR3 runs 12 residues. Germline V gene sequence: CDR1 MGHDK, CDR2 SYGVNS. V lost 8 bases to trimming and J lost 5 bases, with 13 bases between them. The CDR3 loop reads CASGMWVNEQYF. CDR3 bases: TGTGCCAGCGGGATGTGGGTAAACGAGCAGTACTTC.

This clonotype was observed a handful of times. This sequence joins TRBV7-2 and TRBJ2-7, with D possibly being TRBD1 (6 bases). V lost 5 bases and J lost 2, with 19 bases in between. Germline lookup yields CDR1 SGHTA and CDR2 FQGNSA. The CDR3 has 16 residues. The CDR3 DNA is TGTGCCAGCAGCCTCGAGGGGGTTCTGCCCCCCTACGAGCAGTACTTC. Translated: CASSLEGVLPPYEQYF.

The genes are TRBV6-5 and TRBJ2-5, with 10 bases fitting TRBD1. V gave up 4 bases and J gave up 0 bases; unmatched junction bases: 8. CDR3 size: 17 residues. Germline V gene data show CDR1 as MNHEY and CDR2 as SVGAGI. The CDR3 bases are TGTGCCAGCAGTTTGGGGACAGGGGCCCCGTACCAAGAGACCCAGTACTTC. It specifies CASSLGTGAPYQETQYF.